One sample yielded the 18 T cell receptor beta chains listed below, sequenced in a study of CD4 T cells in relation to SARS-CoV-2 and coronaviruses. The unexposed donors gave CD4+ T cells in 2011-2018, prior to COVID-19. CD4+ T cells were isolated from the cells after around 9 days of culture. Measured with immunoSEQ multiplex PCR; TCRdb has only the in-frame clones, and not every one. The sample holds 20,000 to 30,000 clones, about 70% seen once. Their antigens are not known. Sequences were obtained from CD4+ T cells from PBMCs, cultured in vitro. Source of these receptors: a human donor in good health.

This clone has a single count. This chain connects TRBV18 to TRBJ2-2, with a possible D match to TRBD2 (6 bases). Germline assignment: CDR1 KGHSH and CDR2 LQKENI. The CDR3 sequence is 15 residues long. V lost 2 bases to trimming and J lost 5 bases, with 12 bases between them. The CDR3 is CASSPGMGTTGELFF. The CDR3 DNA is TGTGCCAGCTCACCAGGGATGGGGACTACCGGGGAGCTGTTTTTT.

This chain uses TRBV10-3 with TRBJ2-1; 8 bases are shared with TRBD2. The V gene's germline CDR1 is ENHRY and CDR2 SYGVKD. V lost 4 bases to trimming and J lost 6 bases; unmatched junction nucleotides: 8. This CDR3 comprises 15 residues. The CDR3 nucleotides are TGTGCCATCAGTGGCGGGACTAGAGACGGCAATGAGCAGTTCTTC. As protein: CAISGGTRDGNEQFF.

This clone showed up just a few times. The gene calls are TRBV7-7 and TRBJ2-7; 7 nucleotides match TRBD1. The CDR3 has 14 residues. CDR1 and CDR2 (germline): SSHAT, FNYEAQ (reference sequence). The V and J ends lost 5 bases and 7 bases, in that order; junction bases with no gene match: 11. CDR3 residues: CASSSIEGAGEQYF. The CDR3 coding sequence is TGTGCCAGCAGCAGTATAGAGGGGGCCGGGGAGCAGTACTTC.

The chain recombines TRBV18 with TRBJ2-5; D gene unclear. V lost 3 bases and J 5 bases, leaving 7 bases between the germline ends. This CDR3 is built from 12 residues. Per germline, CDR1 KGHSH and CDR2 LQKENI. DNA for the CDR3: TGTGCCAGCTCACCCCGGGCGGAGACCCAGTACTTC. Protein sequence: CASSPRAETQYF.

The rearrangement links TRBV5-1 to TRBJ2-7; D is ambiguous. The V gene lost 0 bases and the J gene lost 6 bases, with 4 bases spanning the gap. The CDR3 covers 11 residues. Germline CDR1 reads SGHRS; CDR2 reads YFSETQ. This CDR3 reads CASSLGGEQYF. The CDR3, as DNA: TGCGCCAGCAGCTTGGGGGGCGAGCAGTACTTC.

This clone appeared a single time. This chain connects TRBV1 to TRBJ2-7. TRBV1 is a pseudogene segment. The CDR3 runs to 12 residues. CDR3 in amino acids: CTSSQDGTEQYF. For the CDR3, the DNA is TGCACCAGCAGCCAAGATGGTACCGAGCAGTACTTC.

The chain couples TRBV5-1 to TRBJ2-1; maybe TRBD1 (5 bases). This CDR3 comprises 14 residues. CDR1 and CDR2 (germline): SGHRS, YFSETQ. Trimming shortened V by 5 bases and J by 8 bases, and 17 bases separated the two germline ends. The CDR3 loop reads CASSTGPTRDEQFF. The CDR3 DNA sequence: TGCGCCAGCAGTACAGGACCCACCAGGGATGAGCAGTTCTTC.

The chain has TRBV19 and TRBJ2-5; the D is unclear. V shed 3 bases and J shed 2 bases, with 10 bases lying between them. Per germline, CDR1 LNHDA and CDR2 SQIVND (reference sequence). This CDR3 has 14 residues. The CDR3 DNA sequence: TGTGCCAGTAGTATCTATGGCAAACAAGAGACCCAGTACTTC. As protein: CASSIYGKQETQYF.

This clone was observed a few times. The chain carries TRBV18 and TRBJ2-5; either TRBD1 or TRBD2 may fit D (5 bases each). Trimming removed 6 bases from V and 2 bases from J, with 7 bases in between. In germline, CDR1 is KGHSH, CDR2 LQKENI. The CDR3 is 12 residues long. The chain's CDR3 is CASSEGQETQYF. The CDR3 region has the DNA TGTGCCAGCTCTGAGGGGCAAGAGACCCAGTACTTC.

V and J are TRBV30 and TRBJ2-5, with unresolved D. The ends were cut back, 0 bases at V and 5 bases at J, with 4 bases in the middle. Germline loops: CDR1 GTSNPN, CDR2 SVGIG (reference sequence). This CDR3 spans 11 amino acids. The CDR3 nucleotides are TGTGCCTGGAGTGTTTCGGAGACCCAGTACTTC. Its translation: CAWSVSETQYF.

This clone has a single count. The chain combines TRBV2 with TRBJ2-5; TRBD1 matches at 8 bases. In germline, CDR1 is SNHLY, CDR2 FYNNEI. The CDR3 is made up of 15 amino acids. The ends lost 2 bases at V and 5 bases at J; junction bases unmatched: 7. Written as DNA, the CDR3 is TGTGCCAGCAGTGAAAGGCAGGGGGCCGGGGAGACCCAGTACTTC. Translated: CASSERQGAGETQYF.

In this sample, this clone turned up a few times. The chain uses TRBV5-1 and TRBJ2-1; D is undetermined. Germline loops: CDR1 SGHRS, CDR2 YFSETQ. Trimming took off 5 bases at V and 6 bases at J, with 12 bases between the two ends. The CDR3 has 13 residues. CDR3: CASRVPVSNEQFF. In DNA, the CDR3 is TGCGCCAGCAGGGTACCAGTAAGCAATGAGCAGTTCTTC.

This clone was picked up one time. The V gene is TRBV7-9, the J gene TRBJ2-7, with TRBD1 matching over 8 bases. There are 12 residues in the CDR3. The germline V gene encodes CDR1 SEHNR and CDR2 FQNEAQ (reference sequence). Trimming removed 7 bases from V and 7 bases from J; junction bases left unmatched: 6. CDR3 in DNA: TGTGCCAGCAACCAGGGGGCCGGGGAGCAGTACTTC. This gives the protein CASNQGAGEQYF.

The chain has TRBV29-1 and TRBJ1-1; 8 nucleotides agree with TRBD1. The CDR3 is 13 residues long. V dropped 6 bases and J dropped 3; count of bases not matched to a gene: 6. Per germline, CDR1 SQVTM and CDR2 ANQGSEA. CDR3 in amino acids: CSVSGGPHTEAFF. The CDR3 DNA reads as TGCAGCGTCTCAGGGGGCCCGCACACTGAAGCTTTCTTT. The variable domain in full, with the rest retrieved from reference TRBV29-1 and TRBJ1-1, is SAVISQKPSRDICQRGTSLTIQCQVDSQVTMMFWYRQQPGQSLTLIATANQGSEATYESGFVIDKFPISRPNLTFSTLTVSNMSPEDSSIYLCSVSGGPHTEAFFGQGTRLTVV.

V and J are TRBV4-2 and TRBJ2-2, with 7 bases aligning to TRBD1. Trimming cost V 1 base and J 7 bases; bases outside gene matches: 12. This CDR3 contains 17 residues. CDR1 is LGHNA and CDR2 is YNFKEQ in the germline V gene. The CDR3 loop reads CASSQGLQGLTSGELFF. Written as DNA, the CDR3 is TGTGCCAGCAGCCAAGGACTACAGGGGTTGACGAGCGGGGAGCTGTTTTTT.

This sequence joins TRBV4-1 and TRBJ1-6, with D maybe TRBD1 (6 bases). The CDR3 runs 16 residues. From germline, CDR1 is MGHRA and CDR2 YSYEKL. V lost 1 base and J lost 0, with 7 bases in between. The DNA for the CDR3 is TGCGCCAGCAGCCAAGGCAGGGGCTCCTATAATTCACCCCTCCACTTT. It specifies CASSQGRGSYNSPLHF.

The chain carries TRBV3-1 (or the pseudogene TRBV3-2) and TRBJ1-1; D not resolved. Germline V CDR1 and CDR2: LGHDT, YNNKEL (reference sequence). The CDR3 length is 14 residues. Trimming left V 2 bases short and J 1 base short, with 8 bases between. The CDR3 region is CASSQSLRNTEAFF. CDR3 coding DNA: TGTGCCAGCAGCCAATCACTGAGGAACACTGAAGCTTTCTTT.

The rearrangement links TRBV5-1 to TRBJ2-7; the match to TRBD1 covers 7 bases. The CDR3 length is 13 residues. V lost 4 bases, J lost 3 bases, and 4 bases stayed unmatched. The germline V gene encodes CDR1 SGHRS and CDR2 YFSETQ. The CDR3 loop is CASSQDRDYEQYF. The CDR3 DNA follows: TGCGCCAGCAGCCAAGACAGGGACTACGAGCAGTACTTC. Based on the CDR3 plus reference TRBV5-1 and TRBJ2-7, the full variable domain is KAGVTQTPRYLIKTRGQQVTLSCSPISGHRSVSWYQQTPGQGLQFLFEYFSETQRNKGNFPGRFSGRQFSNSRSEMNVSTLELGDSALYLCASSQDRDYEQYFGPGTRLTVT.